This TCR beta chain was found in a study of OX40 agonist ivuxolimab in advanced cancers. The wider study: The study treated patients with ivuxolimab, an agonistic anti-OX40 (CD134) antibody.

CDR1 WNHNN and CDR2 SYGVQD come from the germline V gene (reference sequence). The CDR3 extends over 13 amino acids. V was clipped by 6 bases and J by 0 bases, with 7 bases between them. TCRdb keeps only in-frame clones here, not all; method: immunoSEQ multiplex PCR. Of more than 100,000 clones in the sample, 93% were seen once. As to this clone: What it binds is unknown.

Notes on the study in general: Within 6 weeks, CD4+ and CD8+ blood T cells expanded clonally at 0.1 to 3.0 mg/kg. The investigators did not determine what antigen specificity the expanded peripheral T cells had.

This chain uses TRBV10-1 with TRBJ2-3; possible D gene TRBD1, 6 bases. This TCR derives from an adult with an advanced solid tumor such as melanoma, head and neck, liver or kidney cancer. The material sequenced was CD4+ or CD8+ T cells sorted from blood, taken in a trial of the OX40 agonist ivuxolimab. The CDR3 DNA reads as TGCGCCAGCAGCGGACAGAGCACAGATACGCAGTATTTT. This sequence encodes CASSGQSTDTQYF.